A selection of T cell receptor beta chains follows, all from one sample in a study of blood T cell repertoires in COVID-19. Sequenced by immunoSEQ multiplex PCR; TCRdb stores in-frame clones only, minus some. This table holds about 400,000 clones, around nine tenths found once. Material: peripheral blood. Receptors were obtained from a woman aged 25 to 39 with acute or convalescent COVID-19. CDR3s include the opening cysteine and the closing phenylalanine or tryptophan. The D gene is left open where the match is weak. The listing skips clone size in some rows; elsewhere it reads once, few, many or a size class.

clone size	V gene	D gene	J gene	CDR3 DNA	CDR3 protein
.	TRBV12-3/TRBV12-4	.	TRBJ1-1	TGTGCCAGCAGTTATGGGAGATGGACTGAAGCTTTCTTT	CASSYGRWTEAFF
once	TRBV15	TRBD2	TRBJ2-5	TGTGCCACCAGCAGAGGTGGCGGGGGGGAAGAGACCCAGTACTTC	CATSRGGGGEETQYF
.	TRBV2	TRBD1	TRBJ2-6	TGTGCCAGCAGTGATTCCGAGACAGGGGGCTTTGGGGCCAACGTCCTGACTTTC	CASSDSETGGFGANVLTF
.	TRBV3-1/TRBV3-2	.	TRBJ2-5	TGTGCCAGCAGCCAAGCTGGCAGGGAAGAGACCCAGTACTTC	CASSQAGREETQYF
.	TRBV11-1	TRBD2	TRBJ2-3	TGTGCCAGCAGCGCCCGGGGGGGCCGAGACACAGATACGCAGTATTTT	CASSARGGRDTDTQYF
once	TRBV25-1	.	TRBJ2-7	TGTGCCAGCAGTGAAGCAGGGCCAATCGACGAGCAGTACTTC	CASSEAGPIDEQYF
.	TRBV21-1	.	TRBJ2-1	TGTGCCAGCAGCAAGGGGCAGGGCAATGAGCAGTTCTTC	CASSKGQGNEQFF
.	TRBV6-5	.	TRBJ1-1	TGTGCCAGCAGTACCTCACCTAGGACTGAAGCTTTCTTT	CASSTSPRTEAFF
.	TRBV28	TRBD2	TRBJ2-1	TGTGCCAGCAGTCCTCGGGGACTACGGATAACCTATGAGCAGTTCTTC	CASSPRGLRITYEQFF
.	TRBV6-5	.	TRBJ2-7	TGTGCCAGCACTCAAAGTGGAGGGTACGAGCAGTACTTC	CASTQSGGYEQYF
.	TRBV9	TRBD1	TRBJ1-2	TGTGCCAGCAGTCGAACAGGGGATGTCTATGGCTACACCTTC	CASSRTGDVYGYTF
.	TRBV19	.	TRBJ1-2	TGTGCCAGTAGCCAGACCCGAGCGGTCAACTATGGCTACACCTTC	CASSQTRAVNYGYTF
few	TRBV4-1	.	TRBJ1-2	TGCGCCAGCAGCCAACCTCCCCCCCCTTACTATGGCTACACCTTC	CASSQPPPPYYGYTF
.	TRBV5-4	.	TRBJ2-5	TGTGCCAGCAGCTTGGCCGGCAGGGGTGAGACCCAGTACTTC	CASSLAGRGETQYF
.	TRBV7-9	.	TRBJ1-5	TGTGCCAGCAGCCCAGAGGGTGGGAGCAATCAGCCCCAGCATTTT	CASSPEGGSNQPQHF
.	TRBV20-1	.	TRBJ2-7	TGCAGTGCTAGTTCCGGCTACGAGCAGTACTTC	CSASSGYEQYF
.	TRBV18	.	TRBJ2-2	TGTGCCAGCTCGCCTTCTAAGAACACCGGGGAGCTGTTTTTT	CASSPSKNTGELFF